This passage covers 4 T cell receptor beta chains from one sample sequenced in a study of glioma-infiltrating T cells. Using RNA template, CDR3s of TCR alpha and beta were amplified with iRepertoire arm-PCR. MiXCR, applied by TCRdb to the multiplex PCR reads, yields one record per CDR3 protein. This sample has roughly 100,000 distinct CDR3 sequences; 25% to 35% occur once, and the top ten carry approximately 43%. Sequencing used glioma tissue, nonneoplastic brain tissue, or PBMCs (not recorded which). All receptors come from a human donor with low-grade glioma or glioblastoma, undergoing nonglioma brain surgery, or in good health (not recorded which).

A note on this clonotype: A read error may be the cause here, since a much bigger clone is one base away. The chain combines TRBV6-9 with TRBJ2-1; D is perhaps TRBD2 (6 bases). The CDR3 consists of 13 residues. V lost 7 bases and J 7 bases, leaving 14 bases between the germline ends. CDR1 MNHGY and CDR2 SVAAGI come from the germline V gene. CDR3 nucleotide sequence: TGTGCCAGCATTTACACGCGGGAAAATGAGCAGTTCTTC. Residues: CASIYTRENEQFF.

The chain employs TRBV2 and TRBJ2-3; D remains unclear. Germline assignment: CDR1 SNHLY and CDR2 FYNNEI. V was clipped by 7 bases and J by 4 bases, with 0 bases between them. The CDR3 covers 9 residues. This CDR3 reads CASTDTQYF. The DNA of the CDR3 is TGTGCCAGCACAGATACGCAGTATTTT.

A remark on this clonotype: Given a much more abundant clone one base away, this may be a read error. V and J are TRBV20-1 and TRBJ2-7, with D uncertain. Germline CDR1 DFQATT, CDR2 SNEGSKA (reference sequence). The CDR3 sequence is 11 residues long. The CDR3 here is CSESGTYEQCF. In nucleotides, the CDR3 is TGCAGTGAGAGTGGAACCTACGAGCAGTGCTTC.

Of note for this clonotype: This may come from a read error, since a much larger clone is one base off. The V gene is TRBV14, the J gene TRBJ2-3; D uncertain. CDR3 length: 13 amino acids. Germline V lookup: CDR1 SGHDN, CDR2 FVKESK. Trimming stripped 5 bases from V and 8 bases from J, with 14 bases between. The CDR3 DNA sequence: TGTGCCAGCAGCACATCCCGGGCGGTTACGCAGTATTTT. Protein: CASSTSRAVTQYF.